A single sample is the source of the 16 T cell receptor beta chains below, sequenced in a study of sequential checkpoint blockade in melanoma. TCRdb keeps only in-frame clones here, not all; method: immunoSEQ multiplex PCR. This table holds several thousand clones, about 19% found once. Noted treatment: randomized to nivolumab then ipilimumab (arm A) or the reverse (arm B). The sequenced sample was tumor tissue (inferred from file names), obtained from a patient given nivolumab and ipilimumab in sequence. The receptors originated from a human donor with melanoma.

By sample fraction, this clone is medium-sized. CDR3 residues: CASSYSRNNEKLFF. In DNA, the CDR3 is TGTGCCAGCAGTTACTCGCGAAATAATGAAAAACTGTTTTTT. This chain links TRBV6-8 with TRBJ1-4; D is uncertain. Trimming shortened V by 0 bases and J by 4 bases, and 6 bases separated the two germline ends. CDR3 length: 14 residues. Germline loops: CDR1 MNHGY, CDR2 SAAAGT.

In its sample, this clone was seen a few times. The chain has TRBV6-8 and TRBJ1-1; 9 bases align to TRBD1. Germline loops: CDR1 MNHGY, CDR2 SAAAGT. This CDR3 region has 14 residues. After removal of 8 bases from V and 5 bases from J, the junction contained 9 bases not matched to a gene. The CDR3 DNA is TGTGCCAGCGGGTTAAAAGGACAGGGGACTGAAGCTTTCTTT. Protein sequence: CASGLKGQGTEAFF.

By proportion, this clone is medium-sized. The CDR3 nucleotides are TGTGCCAGCAGCGTTCCAGGGGCGCACACTGAAGCTTTCTTT. Protein sequence: CASSVPGAHTEAFF. The chain has TRBV9 and TRBJ1-1, with D possibly matching TRBD1 (6 bases). Germline CDR1 reads SGDLS; CDR2 reads YYNGEE. CDR3 size: 14 residues. Trimming shortened V by 2 bases and J by 3 bases, and 11 bases separated the two germline ends.

This clone was counted ten times or more. J is TRBJ1-1 and V is TRBV7-1; D not resolved. Being an ORF, TRBV7-1 has a function that is uncertain. Between the trimmed V and J ends, which lost 4 bases and 1 base, there was a span of 7 bases. The CDR3 has 13 amino acids. This CDR3 reads CASSLAGNTEAFF. The CDR3 DNA follows: TGTGCCAGCAGCTTAGCGGGGAACACTGAAGCTTTCTTT.

The rearrangement links TRBV10-3 to TRBJ2-5; D remains ambiguous. Trimming took off 0 bases at V and 1 base at J, with 0 bases between the two ends. This CDR3 is 12 amino acids long. Looked up from germline, CDR1 is ENHRY and CDR2 is SYGVKD. CDR3 protein: CAISESQETQYF. CDR3 DNA sequence: TGTGCCATCAGTGAGTCCCAAGAGACCCAGTACTTC.

This clone came up once. The V gene is TRBV19, the J gene TRBJ1-2; TRBD1 agrees at 10 bases. Germline CDR1 reads LNHDA; CDR2 reads SQIVND (reference sequence). This CDR3 region has 14 residues. V gave up 7 bases and J gave up 7 bases; unmatched junction bases: 9. CDR3 nucleotide sequence: TGTGCCAGTAATCCGGGACAGGGGATTTTTGGCTACACCTTC. Residues: CASNPGQGIFGYTF.

This clone was counted a few times. The gene calls are TRBV11-3 and TRBJ2-6, with unresolved D. Trimming shortened V by 8 bases and J by 0 bases, and 8 bases separated the two germline ends. Germline V gene lookup returns CDR1 SGHNT and CDR2 YENEEA. This CDR3 comprises 14 residues. CDR3 sequence (DNA): TGTGCCAGCTCCTTACCCTCTGGGGCCAACGTCCTGACTTTC. This translates into CASSLPSGANVLTF. Drawing the rest from reference TRBV11-3 and TRBJ2-6, the complete variable domain is EAGVVQSPRYKIIEKKQPVAFWCNPISGHNTLYWYLQNLGQGPELLIRYENEEAVDDSQLPKDRFSAERLKGVDSTLKIQPAELGDSAVYLCASSLPSGANVLTFGAGSRLTVL.

J is TRBJ2-7 and V is TRBV6-7; D not certain. TRBV6-7 is sorted into the ORF group, with uncertain function. The CDR3 is 14 amino acids. V lost 0 bases, J lost 0 bases, and 6 bases lay in between. The CDR3 sequence: CASSYSGYSYEQYF. The CDR3 DNA is TGTGCCAGCAGTTACTCCGGCTACTCCTACGAGCAGTACTTC.

This clone is labeled as medium-sized. For the CDR3, the DNA is TGTGCCAGCTCACCACCCCCGGGACAGGGCTATGGCTACACCTTC. Amino acids: CASSPPPGQGYGYTF. The chain combines TRBV18 with TRBJ1-2; 9 positions match TRBD1. Germline-derived CDR1 and CDR2 are KGHSH and LQKENI. The CDR3 is 15 amino acids. With 0 bases clipped from V and 4 bases from J, the junction kept 3 bases outside the gene matches.

The table lists this clone with a few counts. The chain couples TRBV10-3 to TRBJ2-7, with unresolved D. V gave up 0 bases and J gave up 0 bases, with 6 bases separating them. This CDR3 has 14 residues. Germline V gene data show CDR1 as ENHRY and CDR2 as SYGVKD. CDR3 bases: TGTGCCATCAGTGAGTCGCTAAACTCCTACGAGCAGTACTTC. This sequence encodes CAISESLNSYEQYF.

The chain recombines TRBV29-1 with TRBJ1-2; D not resolved. The CDR3 sequence is 12 residues long. V lost 0 bases to trimming and J lost 0 bases, with 2 bases between them. Germline V gene sequence: CDR1 SQVTM, CDR2 ANQGSEA. The CDR3 protein is CSVEDPNYGYTF. The CDR3 DNA sequence: TGCAGCGTTGAAGACCCTAACTATGGCTACACCTTC.

This clone occurred a few times. The CDR3 nucleotides read TGTGCCAGCAGCTTAGGACTACGAGACAATGAGCAGTTCTTC. This translates into CASSLGLRDNEQFF. The genes are TRBV11-3 and TRBJ2-1, with D maybe TRBD2 (5 bases). The V end was cut by 1 base, the J end by 5 bases, with 9 bases between. The CDR3 has 14 residues. Germline V CDR1 and CDR2: SGHNT, YENEEA.

This clone was counted only a few times. The chain combines TRBV14 with TRBJ1-3; D is perhaps TRBD1 (5 bases). The CDR3 runs 16 residues. The germline V gene has CDR1 SGHDN and CDR2 FVKESK. The V end lost 2 bases, the J end lost 0 bases, and 11 bases lay between the germline ends. The CDR3 sequence: CASSQREGFSGNTIYF. As DNA, the CDR3 is TGTGCCAGCAGCCAAAGGGAGGGGTTCTCTGGAAACACCATATATTTT.

By proportion, this clone is medium-sized. The chain employs TRBV9 and TRBJ1-6; D perhaps matches TRBD1 (6 bases). V shed 3 bases and J shed 10 bases, with 11 bases lying between them. Germline CDR1 reads SGDLS; CDR2 reads YYNGEE. The CDR3 sequence is 13 residues long. CDR3: CASSEGTISPLHF. The CDR3 region has the DNA TGTGCCAGCAGCGAAGGGACAATCTCACCCCTCCACTTT. The full variable domain, its missing parts supplied by reference TRBV9 and TRBJ1-6, is DSGVTQTPKHLITATGQRVTLRCSPRSGDLSVYWYQQSLDQGLQFLIQYYNGEERAKGNILERFSAQQFPDLHSELNLSSLELGDSALYFCASSEGTISPLHFGNGTRLTVT.

This clone was recorded at least ten times. The chain links TRBV5-8 to TRBJ2-5; D unclear. Trimming stripped 2 bases from V and 3 bases from J, with 8 bases between. The CDR3 runs 13 residues. Germline CDR1 and CDR2: SGHTS and YDEGEE. The CDR3 loop reads CASSLTPEETQYF. The DNA of the CDR3 is TGTGCCAGCAGCTTAACCCCGGAAGAGACCCAGTACTTC.

Only a few counts were recorded for this clone. V is TRBV9 and J is TRBJ1-1; D call uncertain. The CDR3 contains 14 residues. CDR1 and CDR2 (germline): SGDLS, YYNGEE. Trimming removed 6 bases from V and 1 base from J, with 13 bases in between. The CDR3 loop is CASTYGPGNTEAFF. For the CDR3, the DNA is TGTGCCAGCACTTATGGTCCGGGGAACACTGAAGCTTTCTTT.